Shown below are 23 T cell receptor beta chains from a single sample sequenced in a study of blood T cells in healthy people across ages. Primed by a sample-barcoded 5' primer and a J-beta primer mix, a second PCR proceeded for roughly 7 to 11 cycles. In TCRdb, the 5' RACE reads were re-called with MiXCR into one record per CDR3 protein. The data contain about 570,000 distinct CDR3 sequences, 27% of them singletons. Sequences were obtained from blood. The receptors here all came from a woman aged 65 to 85 in good health.

The CDR3 DNA sequence: TGCAGTGCTAGAGATCTCGGGGTTTTCGACTACGAGCAGTACTTC. Protein: CSARDLGVFDYEQYF. V and J are TRBV20-1 and TRBJ2-7; the D gene is possibly TRBD2 (5 bases). V dropped 0 bases and J dropped 3 bases, with 15 bases sitting between them. Germline V CDR1 and CDR2: DFQATT, SNEGSKA (reference sequence). This CDR3 comprises 15 residues.

This clonotype showed up just a few times. At one end the junction does not follow the germline gene, possibly because of a read error. The rearrangement links TRBV12-3 or TRBV12-4 to TRBJ1-1; D is ambiguous. The CDR3 covers 13 residues. The CDR3, as DNA: TGTGCCAGCAGTTTGGATGAAAACACTGAAGCTCTCTTT. Amino acid sequence: CASSLDENTEALF.

This clonotype was seen ten or more times. The chain combines TRBV6-2 or TRBV6-3 with TRBJ1-1; TRBD1 is a possible D gene (5 bases). This CDR3 has 14 amino acids. Germline-derived CDR1 and CDR2 are MNHEY and SVGEGT. Trimming removed 2 bases at V and 0 bases at J, with 7 bases between. CDR3 region: CASSYGGLNTEAFF. In DNA, the CDR3 is TGTGCCAGCAGTTACGGGGGGTTGAACACTGAAGCTTTCTTT.

This clonotype was counted between two and nine times. The V gene is TRBV6-2 or TRBV6-3, the J gene TRBJ2-5; 13 nucleotides line up with TRBD2. The end of the DNA aligns better with TRBJ2-1, so the J call may be wrong. Germline V lookup: CDR1 MNHEY, CDR2 SVGEGT. The length of the CDR3 is 16 residues. The CDR3 sequence: CASRTSGGAPYNEQFF. The CDR3 region has the DNA TGTGCCAGCAGAACTAGCGGGGGGGCCCCCTACAATGAGCAGTTCTTC.

This clonotype was detected only a few times. The rearrangement joins TRBV7-2 to TRBJ2-7, with D possibly TRBD1 on 5 matching bases. The CDR3 extends over 13 amino acids. V lost 2 bases and J lost 4, with 9 bases in between. Germline CDR1 reads SGHTA; CDR2 reads FQGNSA. The CDR3 coding sequence is TGTGCCAGCAGCTTACAGACAGATTACGAGCAGTACTTC. Its protein is CASSLQTDYEQYF.

The rearrangement links TRBV12-3 or TRBV12-4 to TRBJ1-2; 11 nucleotides match TRBD1. Trimming removed 5 bases from V and 3 bases from J; junction bases left unmatched: 5. CDR3 length: 15 amino acids. The CDR3 loop reads CASSIRDRGYYGYTF. The CDR3 DNA is TGTGCCAGCAGTATACGGGACAGGGGGTACTATGGCTACACCTTC.

V usage is TRBV12-3 or TRBV12-4 and J usage is TRBJ2-1; no reliable D call. This CDR3 is built from 15 residues. Trimming stripped 5 bases from V and 7 bases from J, with 18 bases between. Here the CDR3 reads CASSPPLRLGNEQFF. CDR3 nucleotides: TGTGCCAGCAGTCCCCCGCTGCGTCTCGGTAATGAGCAGTTCTTC.

The rearrangement uses TRBV7-2 and TRBJ1-3; 10 nucleotides match TRBD1. V was pared by 5 bases and J by 2 bases, with 6 bases of the junction left unmatched. The V gene's germline CDR1 is SGHTA and CDR2 FQGNSA. CDR3 length: 16 residues. This CDR3 reads CASSIRQGAPGNTIYF. The CDR3 DNA sequence: TGTGCCAGCAGCATCCGACAGGGGGCCCCTGGAAACACCATATATTTT.

The V gene is TRBV20-1, the J gene TRBJ2-7, with D perhaps matching TRBD1 (6 bases). V lost 6 bases and J lost 3, with 21 bases in between. Germline CDR1 reads DFQATT; CDR2 reads SNEGSKA (reference sequence). The CDR3 contains 15 residues. The CDR3 DNA reads as TGCAGTGCCAGCCCCCAGGGGTCATTTTTCTACGAGCAGTACTTC. Residues: CSASPQGSFFYEQYF.

This clonotype was seen ten or more times. The CDR3 sequence: CASSQVSTGIQETQYF. DNA for the CDR3: TGTGCCAGCAGCCAAGTATCGACAGGGATTCAAGAGACCCAGTACTTC. This sequence joins TRBV4-2 and TRBJ2-5, with 7 nucleotides matching TRBD1. The V gene's germline CDR1 is LGHNA and CDR2 YNFKEQ. The CDR3 extends over 16 amino acids. J lost 2 bases, V lost 1 base, and 7 bases had no gene match.

This chain uses TRBV5-1 with TRBJ2-5, with D perhaps TRBD1 (6 bases). The CDR3 has 14 residues. Germline V gives CDR1 SGHRS, CDR2 YFSETQ. V was shortened by 3 bases and J by 5 bases, with 14 bases between the two germline ends. The CDR3 DNA is TGCGCCAGCAGCTGGGCCCAACAGGGTGAGACCCAGTACTTC. Residues: CASSWAQQGETQYF.

This clonotype has only a few counts. The chain joins TRBV3-1 to TRBJ2-5; 8 positions agree with TRBD2. The J call is doubtful: the DNA matches TRBJ2-1 better. This CDR3 has 14 amino acids. The germline CDR1 and CDR2 sequences are LGHDT and YNNKEL (reference sequence). The CDR3 is CASSHRGGVGEQFF. For the CDR3, the DNA is TGTGCCAGCAGCCACCGGGGGGGAGTGGGTGAGCAGTTCTTC.

Only a few counts were recorded for this clonotype. The J gene is TRBJ2-4, the V gene TRBV30; D remains ambiguous. V was pared by 3 bases and J by 0 bases, with 12 bases between. The CDR3 length is 15 residues. CDR1 and CDR2 (germline): GTSNPN, SVGIG (reference sequence). The CDR3 region is CAWSPLGTAKNIQYF. As DNA, the CDR3 is TGTGCCTGGAGCCCCCTTGGCACAGCCAAAAACATTCAGTACTTC.

This clonotype was picked up a small number of times. This chain links TRBV7-3 with TRBJ2-2; D is unresolved. The V end lost 8 bases, the J end lost 3 bases, and 7 bases lay between the germline ends. The CDR3 sequence is 12 residues long. Germline values: CDR1 SGHTA, CDR2 FQGTGA. The DNA of the CDR3 is TGTGCCAGCCGGTACGACACCGGGGAGCTGTTTTTT. Its protein is CASRYDTGELFF.

This chain uses TRBV7-8 with TRBJ1-1; TRBD1 is a possible D gene (6 bases). Germline V gene lookup returns CDR1 SGHVS and CDR2 FQNEAQ. The CDR3 has 12 amino acids. V was shortened by 1 base and J by 11 bases, with 11 bases between the two germline ends. CDR3 loop: CASSLVEGVAFF. The CDR3 DNA is TGTGCCAGCAGCTTAGTGGAGGGGGTGGCTTTCTTT.

This clonotype was found a few times. The V call is TRBV7-2, the J call TRBJ2-5, with D unresolved. From germline, CDR1 is SGHTA and CDR2 FQGNSA. Trimming stripped 5 bases from V and 5 bases from J, with 6 bases between. This CDR3 contains 11 residues. The CDR3: CASSRSETQYF. In nucleotides, the CDR3 is TGTGCCAGCAGCCGGTCGGAGACCCAGTACTTC.

The chain recombines TRBV20-1 with TRBJ1-4; TRBD1 matches 11 bases. V lost 6 bases and J lost 11; bases outside the gene matches: 11. The CDR3 is made up of 14 amino acids. Germline CDR1 is DFQATT and CDR2 is SNEGSKA (reference sequence). CDR3 region: CSATDGQGAYKLFF. CDR3 DNA: TGCAGTGCAACAGATGGACAGGGGGCGTATAAACTGTTTTTT.

This clonotype was recorded a few times. The chain recombines TRBV3-1 with TRBJ2-5; D uncertain. The closer fit of TRBJ2-1 to the DNA end suggests the J call may be wrong. This CDR3 has 13 residues. Germline V gives CDR1 LGHDT, CDR2 YNNKEL (reference sequence). The CDR3 loop reads CASSQVGPNEQFF. The DNA of the CDR3 is TGTGCCAGCAGCCAAGTAGGCCCCAACGAGCAGTTCTTC.

The gene calls are TRBV29-1 and TRBJ2-2, with 9 nucleotides matching TRBD2. The CDR3 has 15 residues. V lost 6 bases, J lost 0 bases, and 5 bases stayed unmatched. Germline lookup yields CDR1 SQVTM and CDR2 ANQGSEA. DNA for the CDR3: TGCAGCGTCTCAACTAGCGGGTCGAACACCGGGGAGCTGTTTTTT. This gives the protein CSVSTSGSNTGELFF.

In its sample, this clonotype was seen a few times. The chain couples TRBV2 to TRBJ2-1, with a possible D match to TRBD2 (7 bases). CDR1 is SNHLY, CDR2 FYNNEI, per germline. Trimming took off 2 bases at V and 6 bases at J, with 14 bases between the two ends. The CDR3 has 15 amino acids. CDR3 bases: TGTGCCAGCAGTGAAAGGCGGGGGCAAATCAATGAGCAGTTCTTC. Its protein product is CASSERRGQINEQFF.

In regard to this clonotype: A junction boundary mismatches the germline segment, possibly from a read error. The V call is TRBV12-3 or TRBV12-4, the J call TRBJ2-1, with D possibly matching TRBD1 (6 bases). CDR3 length: 14 amino acids. CDR3 region: CACSDRSSYNEQFF. The CDR3 coding sequence is TGTGCCTGCAGTGACAGGAGCTCCTACAATGAGCAGTTCTTC.

The chain has TRBV3-1 and TRBJ2-7, with TRBD1 as a possible D gene (6 bases). The CDR3 sequence is 17 residues long. Germline V gives CDR1 LGHDT, CDR2 YNNKEL (reference sequence). Trimming cost V 1 base and J 0 bases, with 16 bases left between them. The CDR3 DNA follows: TGTGCCAGCAGCCAAGTCCCCCCAGGGGCTTCCTCCTACGAGCAGTACTTC. Encoded protein: CASSQVPPGASSYEQYF.

This clonotype was counted a few times. This chain connects TRBV18 to TRBJ2-5; the D is unclear. Near its end, the DNA agrees better with TRBJ2-7, so the J call may be wrong. The CDR3 has 13 residues. Germline loops: CDR1 KGHSH, CDR2 LQKENI. The CDR3 is CASSRNLFDEQYF. DNA of the CDR3: TGTGCCAGCTCTCGGAACCTTTTTGACGAGCAGTACTTC.